What follows describes a single T cell receptor beta chain. This record belongs to a study of T cell changes during pregnancy in multiple sclerosis. Repertoires were generated with immunoSEQ multiplex PCR, while TCRdb's copy carries only in-frame clones and drops some. The table includes 40,000 to 50,000 clones, 90% to 95% detected once. Trimming removed 5 bases from V and 2 bases from J, with 15 bases in between. The CDR3 spans 15 residues. In germline, CDR1 is SGHAT, CDR2 FQNNGV. The chain recombines TRBV11-2 with TRBJ2-5, with no clear D. The input for sequencing was CD4+ T cells from peripheral blood mononuclear cells, taken in the first trimester of pregnancy. The source is a female donor with multiple sclerosis, enrolled in a pregnancy study. This chain's CDR3 is CASSEERSSQETQYF. The CDR3 nucleotides are TGTGCCAGCAGCGAAGAGAGGTCCTCACAAGAGACCCAGTACTTC.